Below, one T cell receptor (beta chain) is given with its context. Its target is not known. Ophthalmopathy patients had moderate-to-severe active disease, CAS ≥3, NOSPECS ≥4, and disease duration under 3 months. More than 8.5 ml of fresh peripheral blood supplied the PBMCs. The V gene's germline CDR1 is LGHNA and CDR2 YNFKEQ. V gave up 5 bases and J gave up 9 bases, with 14 bases separating them. This CDR3 is 13 amino acids long. The data are from a study of T cells in Graves' hyperthyroidism and ophthalmopathy. Study-wide results and caveats: Most clonotypes expanded in the thyroid (above 0.001) were also present in blood.

RNA transcripts yielded amplified TCR beta CDR3 regions. The HTBI primer set served for first-round RT-PCR of the TCR CDR3. MiXCR, run by TCRdb on the multiplex PCR reads, gives a single entry per CDR3 protein. The table records about 380,000 distinct CDR3 sequences, about 18% of them present only once. Sequencing input: blood. This sequence originates from a young man with Graves' ophthalmopathy. The chain has TRBV4-2 and TRBJ2-1; a possible D gene is TRBD2 (5 bases). CDR3: CASSWGAAGEQFF. The CDR3 DNA sequence: TGTGCCAGCAGCTGGGGAGCGGCAGGTGAGCAGTTCTTC.